Shown below are 27 T cell receptor beta chains from a single sample sequenced in a study of OX40 agonist ivuxolimab in advanced cancers. Clones were sequenced by immunoSEQ multiplex PCR, and TCRdb holds only the in-frame ones, with some missing. The sample includes around 68,000 clones, 91% of them seen just once. This specimen consisted of CD4+ or CD8+ T cells sorted from blood, obtained in a trial of the OX40 agonist ivuxolimab. The receptor set was obtained from an adult with an advanced solid tumor such as melanoma, head and neck, liver or kidney cancer.

The count of this clone is one. The chain couples TRBV2 to TRBJ2-7; perhaps D is TRBD1 or TRBD2 (6 bases each). In germline, CDR1 is SNHLY, CDR2 FYNNEI. CDR3 length: 13 residues. V lost 8 bases and J lost 2, with 13 bases in between. This CDR3 reads CASGRTVTYEQYF. CDR3 coding DNA: TGTGCCAGCGGGAGGACAGTCACCTACGAGCAGTACTTC.

This clone was found a few times. This chain links TRBV19 with TRBJ1-5, with unresolved D. Trimming took off 3 bases at V and 6 bases at J, with 12 bases between the two ends. CDR3 length: 14 residues. CDR1 is LNHDA, CDR2 SQIVND, per germline (reference sequence). CDR3 protein: CASSIGEIRQPQHF. Written as DNA, the CDR3 is TGTGCCAGTAGTATTGGGGAAATCCGTCAGCCCCAGCATTTT.

The rearrangement uses TRBV6-5 and TRBJ2-7; possible D gene TRBD2, 5 bases. This CDR3 has 15 amino acids. The V gene lost 0 bases and the J gene lost 2 bases, with 11 bases spanning the gap. CDR1 and CDR2 (germline): MNHEY, SVGAGI. The CDR3: CASSYSRGSPYEQYF. The CDR3 nucleotides are TGTGCCAGCAGTTACTCGAGAGGGAGCCCCTACGAGCAGTACTTC.

CDR3 sequence: CASSPDRTPTHAEAFF. DNA of the CDR3: TGTGCCAGCAGTCCAGACAGGACGCCAACCCACGCGGAAGCTTTCTTT. The chain recombines TRBV27 with TRBJ1-1, with D possibly being TRBD1 (6 bases). CDR1 and CDR2 from the germline V gene are MNHEY and SMNVEV (reference sequence). The CDR3 consists of 16 residues. V was clipped by 5 bases and J by 8 bases, with 24 bases between them.

The rearrangement links TRBV19 to TRBJ2-7; D remains unclear. The germline V and J ends were trimmed by 4 bases and 4 bases, with 11 bases remaining between them. The CDR3 loop spans 13 amino acids. Germline CDR1 is LNHDA and CDR2 is SQIVND (reference sequence). DNA for the CDR3: TGTGCCAGTAGTAAACAGAATTGGTACGAGCAGTACTTC. As protein: CASSKQNWYEQYF.

At least ten counts were recorded for this clone. The rearrangement links TRBV27 to TRBJ1-3; 7 positions match TRBD1. The CDR3 is 14 residues long. The V gene end was trimmed by 6 bases and the J gene end by 0 bases; junction bases not matched to a gene: 2. Germline values: CDR1 MNHEY, CDR2 SMNVEV (reference sequence). CDR3 in amino acids: CASRGQNSGNTIYF. CDR3 in DNA: TGTGCCAGCAGGGGACAGAACTCTGGAAACACCATATATTTT.

V usage is TRBV5-1 and J usage is TRBJ2-1; 12 bases match TRBD2. Germline CDR1 reads SGHRS; CDR2 reads YFSETQ. V was pared by 0 bases and J by 8 bases, with 6 bases of the junction left unmatched. The CDR3 has 16 amino acids. The CDR3 sequence: CASSLAQTSGSHEQFF. As DNA, the CDR3 is TGCGCCAGCAGCTTGGCGCAGACTAGCGGGAGCCATGAGCAGTTCTTC. Full variable domain (rest looked up from reference TRBV5-1 and TRBJ2-1): KAGVTQTPRYLIKTRGQQVTLSCSPISGHRSVSWYQQTPGQGLQFLFEYFSETQRNKGNFPGRFSGRQFSNSRSEMNVSTLELGDSALYLCASSLAQTSGSHEQFFGPGTRLTVL.

The rearrangement uses TRBV27 and TRBJ2-1, with 9 positions matching TRBD2. The V gene end was trimmed by 3 bases and the J gene end by 8 bases; junction bases not matched to a gene: 14. The CDR3 is made up of 17 amino acids. The germline gives CDR1 MNHEY, CDR2 SMNVEV (reference sequence). The CDR3 reads CASSFHSGRLPWDEQFF. The CDR3 coding sequence is TGTGCCAGCAGTTTCCACAGCGGGAGGCTTCCTTGGGATGAGCAGTTCTTC.

This chain uses TRBV7-2 with TRBJ2-1; D may be TRBD1 (5 bases). CDR3 length equals 15 residues. Trimming stripped 4 bases from V and 5 bases from J, with 15 bases between. In germline, CDR1 is SGHTA, CDR2 FQGNSA. The CDR3 DNA follows: TGTGCCAGCAGCTCTTCCGGACACTCGAACAATGAGCAGTTCTTC. As protein: CASSSSGHSNNEQFF.

The rearrangement joins TRBV6-1 to TRBJ1-4, with unresolved D. The germline gives CDR1 MNHNS, CDR2 SASEGT. This CDR3 contains 15 residues. Trimming stripped 0 bases from V and 8 bases from J, with 13 bases between. This CDR3 is CASSEAGSHEEKLFF. In DNA form, the CDR3 reads TGTGCCAGCAGTGAAGCGGGATCACACGAGGAAAAACTGTTTTTT.

This clone is a singleton in its sample. The chain uses TRBV30 and TRBJ1-4; 8 positions agree with TRBD1. CDR3 length equals 15 residues. The J segment lost 4 bases and the V segment lost 0 bases, leaving 4 bases of the junction unmatched. CDR1 and CDR2 (germline): GTSNPN, SVGIG (reference sequence). CDR3 sequence: CAWSVQGADNEKLFF. CDR3 DNA sequence: TGTGCCTGGAGTGTTCAGGGGGCGGATAATGAAAAACTGTTTTTT. The variable domain in full, with the rest retrieved from reference TRBV30 and TRBJ1-4, is SQTIHQWPATLVQPVGSPLSLECTVEGTSNPNLYWYRQAAGRGLQLLFYSVGIGQISSEVPQNLSASRPQDRQFILSSKKLLLSDSGFYLCAWSVQGADNEKLFFGSGTQLSVL.

The chain combines TRBV7-3 with TRBJ2-1, with 10 bases that match TRBD1. Germline-derived CDR1 and CDR2 are SGHTA and FQGTGA. Trimming removed 5 bases from V and 6 bases from J; junction bases left unmatched: 22. The CDR3 extends over 20 amino acids. Here the CDR3 reads CASSPLPGQGSSVVPNEQFF. The CDR3 DNA sequence: TGTGCCAGCAGCCCCTTACCGGGACAGGGGTCGTCGGTAGTCCCCAATGAGCAGTTCTTC.

This clone has just one count. The rearrangement uses TRBV10-3 and TRBJ2-5; perhaps TRBD1 as D (6 bases). The germline V gene has CDR1 ENHRY and CDR2 SYGVKD. This CDR3 region has 11 residues. The V end was cut by 10 bases, the J end by 2 bases, with 8 bases between. CDR3 residues: CATQGQETQYF. CDR3 DNA: TGTGCCACCCAGGGGCAAGAGACCCAGTACTTC.

This chain connects TRBV19 to TRBJ1-4, with D unresolved. V was clipped by 3 bases and J by 5 bases, with 22 bases between them. The CDR3 totals 18 residues. The V gene's germline CDR1 is LNHDA and CDR2 SQIVND (reference sequence). The CDR3 DNA follows: TGTGCCAGTAGTATGGGTTTTCGACAAGCAGAAGTCAATGAAAAACTGTTTTTT. Translation: CASSMGFRQAEVNEKLFF.

The chain couples TRBV5-5 to TRBJ2-2; no firm D call. From germline, CDR1 is SGHKS and CDR2 YYEKEE (reference sequence). CDR3 length equals 15 residues. Trimming shortened V by 1 base and J by 2 bases, and 9 bases separated the two germline ends. The CDR3 nucleotides read TGTGCCAGCAGCTTGTCCGTACTTAACACCGGGGAGCTGTTTTTT. It is translated as CASSLSVLNTGELFF.

The V gene is TRBV5-1, the J gene TRBJ2-5, with D possibly matching TRBD2 (6 bases). The V end lost 7 bases, the J end lost 0 bases, and 22 bases lay between the germline ends. Germline CDR1 and CDR2: SGHRS and YFSETQ. CDR3 length equals 17 residues. The CDR3 bases are TGCGCCAGCCGACGGGGAGTAGCGGTCGAGTACCAAGAGACCCAGTACTTC. This sequence encodes CASRRGVAVEYQETQYF.

In its sample, this clone was seen once. The gene calls are TRBV20-1 and TRBJ1-2; D unclear. V shed 5 bases and J shed 3 bases, with 7 bases lying between them. The length of the CDR3 is 11 residues. Germline V gene data show CDR1 as DFQATT and CDR2 as SNEGSKA (reference sequence). DNA of the CDR3: TGCAGTGCTCCTAAGTACTATGGCTACACCTTC. Amino acids: CSAPKYYGYTF.

The chain carries TRBV10-3 and TRBJ2-5, with D perhaps matching TRBD2 (6 bases). Looked up from germline, CDR1 is ENHRY and CDR2 is SYGVKD. This CDR3 comprises 18 residues. V lost 0 bases and J lost 2, with 19 bases in between. CDR3 in DNA: TGTGCCATCAGTGAGTCGGGGGGTACTGGGCGGTGGCAAGAGACCCAGTACTTC. This translates into CAISESGGTGRWQETQYF.

The CDR3 region has the DNA TGCGCCAGCAGGCGCCAACAGGGAGAGTACGAGCAGTACTTC. Amino acid sequence: CASRRQQGEYEQYF. The chain couples TRBV5-1 to TRBJ2-7, with D possibly TRBD1 on 6 matching bases. V was cut by 5 bases and J by 4 bases, with 16 bases left in between. This CDR3 has 14 residues. Germline V gene sequence: CDR1 SGHRS, CDR2 YFSETQ.

This clone was detected only once. The rearrangement uses TRBV11-3 and TRBJ2-5, with 7 positions matching TRBD2. The CDR3 totals 17 residues. With V trimmed by 5 bases and J by 0 bases, 12 bases remained unmatched. The germline V gene encodes CDR1 SGHNT and CDR2 YENEEA. The CDR3 loop is CASSHPRGRAYQETQYF. The CDR3 region has the DNA TGTGCCAGCAGCCACCCACGAGGGAGGGCGTACCAAGAGACCCAGTACTTC.

This chain joins TRBV9 and TRBJ2-5; TRBD2 might be the D (6 bases). The CDR3 runs to 17 residues. CDR1 is SGDLS, CDR2 YYNGEE, per germline. V lost 4 bases to trimming and J lost 2 bases, with 21 bases between them. For the CDR3, the DNA is TGTGCCAGCAGCAAAAACGACGGAGGGGCGGTGCAAGAGACCCAGTACTTC. Protein product: CASSKNDGGAVQETQYF.

The chain uses TRBV2 and TRBJ2-7, with 8 bases matching TRBD1. The CDR3 spans 15 residues. V trimming: 4 bases; J trimming: 5 bases; junction bases outside the gene matches: 10. Germline loops: CDR1 SNHLY, CDR2 FYNNEI. CDR3 region: CASSALGQVRHEQYF. DNA for the CDR3: TGTGCCAGCAGTGCGCTGGGACAGGTTAGACACGAGCAGTACTTC.

J is TRBJ2-3 and V is TRBV2; maybe TRBD2 (6 bases). Looked up from germline, CDR1 is SNHLY and CDR2 is FYNNEI. This CDR3 spans 15 amino acids. Trimming left V 6 bases short and J 0 bases short, with 13 bases between. CDR3: CASRRGSSSTDTQYF. The CDR3 DNA follows: TGTGCCAGCAGACGGGGGTCCTCTAGCACAGATACGCAGTATTTT.

V and J are TRBV25-1 and TRBJ2-5; 9 nucleotides agree with TRBD2. The CDR3 spans 12 residues. The V gene end was trimmed by 8 bases and the J gene end by 5 bases; junction bases not matched to a gene: 3. Per the germline V gene, CDR1 is MGHDK and CDR2 is SYGVNS. CDR3 amino acids: CASGGGEETQYF. The CDR3 DNA reads as TGTGCCAGCGGCGGGGGGGAGGAGACCCAGTACTTC.

In its sample, this clone was seen once. The chain carries TRBV29-1 and TRBJ1-1; D uncertain. The CDR3 sequence is 12 residues long. The V end lost 5 bases, the J end lost 1 base, and 8 bases lay between the germline ends. CDR1 and CDR2 (germline): SQVTM, ANQGSEA. In nucleotides, the CDR3 is TGCAGCGTTTTTATTCGGAACACTGAAGCTTTCTTT. Protein: CSVFIRNTEAFF.

The chain has TRBV19 and TRBJ1-2; D remains ambiguous. Germline CDR1 is LNHDA and CDR2 is SQIVND (reference sequence). This CDR3 is built from 13 residues. Trimming pared 0 bases from V and 4 bases from J, leaving 6 bases between. CDR3 coding DNA: TGTGCCAGTAGTATAGATGGCAGCTATGGCTACACCTTC. Its protein is CASSIDGSYGYTF.

This chain uses TRBV6-1 with TRBJ2-1, with a tentative D call TRBD2 (6 bases). V lost 4 bases, J lost 6 bases, and 10 bases lay in between. The CDR3 extends over 13 amino acids. Germline V lookup: CDR1 MNHNS, CDR2 SASEGT. The CDR3 reads CASSVGTSNEQFF. The CDR3 nucleotides read TGTGCCAGCAGTGTCGGGACTTCCAATGAGCAGTTCTTC.